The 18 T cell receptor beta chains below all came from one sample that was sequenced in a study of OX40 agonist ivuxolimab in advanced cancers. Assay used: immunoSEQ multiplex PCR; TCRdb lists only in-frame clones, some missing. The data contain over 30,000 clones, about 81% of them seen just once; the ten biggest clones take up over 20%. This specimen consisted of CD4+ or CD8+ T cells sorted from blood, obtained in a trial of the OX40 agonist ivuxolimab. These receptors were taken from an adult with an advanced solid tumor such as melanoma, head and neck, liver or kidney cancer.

CDR3 protein: CASSPNRASGGEQFF. The CDR3, as DNA: TGCGCCAGCAGCCCTAACAGGGCTAGCGGAGGTGAGCAGTTCTTC. The chain has TRBV4-3 and TRBJ2-1; a weak D match, TRBD2 (7 bases). Deletions cut 4 bases from V and 9 bases from J, with 19 bases between. This CDR3 spans 15 amino acids. The germline gives CDR1 LGHNA, CDR2 YSLEER.

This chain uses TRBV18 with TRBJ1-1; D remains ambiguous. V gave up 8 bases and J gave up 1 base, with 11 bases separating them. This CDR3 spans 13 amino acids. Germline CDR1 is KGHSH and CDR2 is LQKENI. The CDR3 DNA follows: TGTGCCAGCACGTCGGAGGGGAACACTGAAGCTTTCTTT. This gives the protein CASTSEGNTEAFF.

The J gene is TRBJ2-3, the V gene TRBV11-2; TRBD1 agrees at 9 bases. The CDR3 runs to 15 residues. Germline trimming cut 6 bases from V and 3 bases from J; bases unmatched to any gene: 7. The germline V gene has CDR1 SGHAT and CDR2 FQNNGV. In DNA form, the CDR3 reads TGTGCCAGCAGGAAACGGGACAGGGTAACAGATACGCAGTATTTT. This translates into CASRKRDRVTDTQYF.

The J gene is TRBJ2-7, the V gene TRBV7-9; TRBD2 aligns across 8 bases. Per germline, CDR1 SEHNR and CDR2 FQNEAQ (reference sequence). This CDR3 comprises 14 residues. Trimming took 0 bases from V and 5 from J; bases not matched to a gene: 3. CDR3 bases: TGTGCCAGCAGCTTAGCGGCGGGGGGCCACGAGCAGTACTTC. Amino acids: CASSLAAGGHEQYF.

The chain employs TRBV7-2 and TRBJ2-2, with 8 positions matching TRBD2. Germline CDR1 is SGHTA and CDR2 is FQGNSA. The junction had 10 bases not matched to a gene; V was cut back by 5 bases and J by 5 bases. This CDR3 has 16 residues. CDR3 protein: CASSVRAGVPTGELFF. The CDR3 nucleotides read TGTGCCAGCAGCGTCCGAGCGGGAGTCCCAACCGGGGAGCTGTTTTTT.

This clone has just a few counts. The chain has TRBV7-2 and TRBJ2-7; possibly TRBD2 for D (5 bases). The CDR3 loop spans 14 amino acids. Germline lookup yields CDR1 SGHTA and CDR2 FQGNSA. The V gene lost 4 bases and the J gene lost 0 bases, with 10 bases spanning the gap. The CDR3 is CASSSQRSSYEQYF. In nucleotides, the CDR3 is TGTGCCAGCAGCTCCCAGCGGAGCTCCTACGAGCAGTACTTC.

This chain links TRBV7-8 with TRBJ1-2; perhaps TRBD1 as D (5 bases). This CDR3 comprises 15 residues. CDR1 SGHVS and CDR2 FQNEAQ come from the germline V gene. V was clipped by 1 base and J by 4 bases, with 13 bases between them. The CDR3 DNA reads TGTGCCAGCAGCTTAGACAGGCAAGCTCTCTATGGCTACACCTTC. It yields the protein CASSLDRQALYGYTF.

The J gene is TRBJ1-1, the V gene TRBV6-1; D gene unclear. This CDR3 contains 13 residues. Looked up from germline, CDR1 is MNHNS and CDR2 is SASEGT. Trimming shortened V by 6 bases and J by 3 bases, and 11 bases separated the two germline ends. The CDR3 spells CASRISLYTEAFF. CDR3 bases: TGTGCCAGCAGAATTTCACTGTACACTGAAGCTTTCTTT.

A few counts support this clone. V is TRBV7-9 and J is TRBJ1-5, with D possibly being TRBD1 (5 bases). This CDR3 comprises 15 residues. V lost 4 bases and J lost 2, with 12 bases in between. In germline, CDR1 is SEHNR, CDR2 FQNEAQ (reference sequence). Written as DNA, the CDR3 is TGTGCCAGCAGCTATGGGGACGGTCGCAATCAGCCCCAGCATTTT. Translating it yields CASSYGDGRNQPQHF.

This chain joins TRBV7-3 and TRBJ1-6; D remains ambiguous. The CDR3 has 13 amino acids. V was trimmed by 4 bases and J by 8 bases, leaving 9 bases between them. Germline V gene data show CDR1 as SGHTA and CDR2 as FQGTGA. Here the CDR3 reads CASSSEEDSPLHF. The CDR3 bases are TGTGCCAGCAGCTCTGAGGAGGATTCACCCCTCCACTTT. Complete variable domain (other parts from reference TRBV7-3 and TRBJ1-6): GAGVSQTPSNKVTEKGKYVELRCDPISGHTALYWYRQSLGQGPEFLIYFQGTGAADDSGLPNDRFFAVRPEGSVSTLKIQRTERGDSAVYLCASSSEEDSPLHFGNGTRLTVT.

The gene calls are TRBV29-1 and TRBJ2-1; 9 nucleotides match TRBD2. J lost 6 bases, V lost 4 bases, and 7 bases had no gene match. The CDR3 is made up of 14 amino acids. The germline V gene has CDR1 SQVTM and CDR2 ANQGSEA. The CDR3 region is CSVASGKTPNEQFF. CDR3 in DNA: TGCAGCGTTGCTAGCGGGAAGACCCCCAATGAGCAGTTCTTC.

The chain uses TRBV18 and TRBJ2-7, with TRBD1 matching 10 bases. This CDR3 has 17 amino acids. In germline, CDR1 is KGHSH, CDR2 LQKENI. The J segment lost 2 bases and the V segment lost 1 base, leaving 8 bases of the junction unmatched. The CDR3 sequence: CASSPLKGQGNTYEQYF. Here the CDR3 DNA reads TGTGCCAGCTCACCACTTAAGGGACAGGGGAACACCTACGAGCAGTACTTC.

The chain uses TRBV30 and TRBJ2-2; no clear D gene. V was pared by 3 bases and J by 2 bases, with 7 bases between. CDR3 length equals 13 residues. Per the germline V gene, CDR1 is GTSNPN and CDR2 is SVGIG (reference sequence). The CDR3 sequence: CAWRLRNTGELFF. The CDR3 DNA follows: TGTGCCTGGAGGCTCAGAAACACCGGGGAGCTGTTTTTT.

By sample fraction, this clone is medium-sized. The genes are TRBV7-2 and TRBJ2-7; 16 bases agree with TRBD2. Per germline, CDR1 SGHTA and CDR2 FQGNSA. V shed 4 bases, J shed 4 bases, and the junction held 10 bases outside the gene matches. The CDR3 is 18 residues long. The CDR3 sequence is CASSSRGGTSGGGYEQYF. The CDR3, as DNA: TGTGCCAGCAGCTCCCGCGGAGGGACTAGCGGGGGGGGTTACGAGCAGTACTTC.

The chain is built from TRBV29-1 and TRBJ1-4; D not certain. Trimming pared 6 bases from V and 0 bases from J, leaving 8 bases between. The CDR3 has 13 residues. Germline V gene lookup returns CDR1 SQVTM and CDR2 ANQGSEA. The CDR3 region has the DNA TGCAGCGTCCAGGTTTCAACTAATGAAAAACTGTTTTTT. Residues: CSVQVSTNEKLFF.

The CDR3 here is CASSNIGSLTDTQYF. The CDR3 DNA sequence: TGTGCCAGCAGTAACATCGGGAGTCTCACAGATACGCAGTATTTT. This chain joins TRBV6-4 and TRBJ2-3; D perhaps matches TRBD2 (6 bases). V was shortened by 5 bases and J by 2 bases, with 14 bases between the two germline ends. The CDR3 has 15 amino acids. Germline assignment: CDR1 MRHNA and CDR2 SNTAGT.

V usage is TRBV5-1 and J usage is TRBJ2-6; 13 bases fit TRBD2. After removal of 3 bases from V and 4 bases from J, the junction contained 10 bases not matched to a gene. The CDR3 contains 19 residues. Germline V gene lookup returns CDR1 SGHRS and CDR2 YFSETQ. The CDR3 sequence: CASSSYGLAGVGGANVLTF. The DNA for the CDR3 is TGCGCCAGCAGCTCATATGGACTAGCGGGAGTTGGCGGGGCCAACGTCCTGACTTTC.

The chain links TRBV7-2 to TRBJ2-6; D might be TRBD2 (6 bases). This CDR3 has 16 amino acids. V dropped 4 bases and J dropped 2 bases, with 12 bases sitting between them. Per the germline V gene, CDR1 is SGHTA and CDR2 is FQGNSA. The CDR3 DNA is TGTGCCAGCAGCTCCGGGACTGGGACTGGGGCCAACGTCCTGACTTTC. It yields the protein CASSSGTGTGANVLTF.